This T cell receptor (beta chain) was retrieved from a study of blood T cell repertoires in COVID-19. Study summary: Both acute and convalescent COVID-19 samples were obtained from the United States, Italy and Spain. PBMCs, B-cell-depleted T cells, or T cells provided the cDNA or gDNA that made up the material.

In germline, CDR1 is SNHLY, CDR2 FYNNEI. V dropped 8 bases and J dropped 3 bases, with 10 bases sitting between them. The CDR3 spans 12 residues. Per the original data handling: Estimated nucleated cell counts came from reference gene primer amplification. Clones were sequenced by immunoSEQ multiplex PCR, and TCRdb holds only the in-frame ones, with some missing. Clonal size and the V and J genes are those of that table, whereas D and trimming came from the DNA. The sample shows a few hundred thousand clones, about three quarters of them seen only once. The sequence derives from a woman aged 70-85 years with acute or convalescent COVID-19. This chain links TRBV2 with TRBJ1-2, with D perhaps matching TRBD1 (6 bases). Sequencing used peripheral blood. The CDR3, as DNA: TGTGCCAGCCGACAGGATCACTATGGCTACACCTTC. Protein sequence: CASRQDHYGYTF.